These 18 T cell receptor beta chains came from one sample sequenced in a study of shared clonotypes between healthy human individuals. Assay: immunoSEQ multiplex PCR; the TCRdb copy retains only in-frame clones and omits some. Seen here are more than 2 million clones, approximately 96% observed once, and the top ten hold about 0.13%. The sequencing input was naive CD4+ T cells sorted from blood. Subset of the sample: CD45RA+ positively selected. Source of these receptors: a man younger than 35 in good health.

This CDR3 reads CASRARTEGSLEAFF. In DNA form, the CDR3 reads TGTGCCAGCAGGGCCCGGACGGAGGGGTCGCTTGAAGCTTTCTTT. J is TRBJ1-1 and V is TRBV28, with a weak D call TRBD1 (5 bases). The length of the CDR3 is 15 residues. From germline, CDR1 is MDHEN and CDR2 SYDVKM. V gave up 6 bases and J gave up 7 bases, with 21 bases separating them.

The chain links TRBV6-4 to TRBJ1-1, with D possibly being TRBD1 (6 bases). Germline assignment: CDR1 MRHNA and CDR2 SNTAGT. The CDR3 has 13 residues. V shed 0 bases and J shed 12 bases, with 14 bases lying between them. The CDR3 nucleotides read TGTGCCAGCAGTGACTCTACCGGGACACCTCCTTTCTTT. Translating gives CASSDSTGTPPFF.

The chain carries TRBV11-2 and TRBJ1-1, with 8 bases that match TRBD1. The length of the CDR3 is 14 residues. CDR1 and CDR2 from the germline V gene are SGHAT and FQNNGV. V shed 5 bases, J shed 1 base, and the junction held 3 bases outside the gene matches. CDR3 in DNA: TGTGCCAGCAGCCGGACAGGGACGAACACTGAAGCTTTCTTT. It translates to CASSRTGTNTEAFF.

J is TRBJ2-3 and V is TRBV30, with 7 bases lining up with TRBD1. The CDR3 sequence is 13 residues long. V gave up 3 bases and J gave up 4 bases; unmatched junction bases: 4. Germline V gives CDR1 GTSNPN, CDR2 SVGIG (reference sequence). The CDR3 sequence: CAWSTGVADTQYF. CDR3 DNA: TGTGCCTGGAGCACAGGGGTGGCAGATACGCAGTATTTT.

The chain has TRBV6-1 and TRBJ2-3, with D possibly TRBD1 on 6 matching bases. V was pared by 9 bases and J by 4 bases, with 11 bases between. This CDR3 comprises 12 residues. Germline V gives CDR1 MNHNS, CDR2 SASEGT. This chain's CDR3 is CASGGDPDTQYF. In DNA form, the CDR3 reads TGTGCCAGTGGGGGCGACCCAGATACGCAGTATTTT.

This chain joins TRBV7-2 and TRBJ1-1; no clear D gene. V was pared by 0 bases and J by 0 bases, with 8 bases between. Looked up from germline, CDR1 is SGHTA and CDR2 is FQGNSA. This CDR3 is built from 15 residues. DNA of the CDR3: TGTGCCAGCAGCTTAGCGCCGGGCGTGAACACTGAAGCTTTCTTT. Protein sequence: CASSLAPGVNTEAFF.

The chain recombines TRBV10-2 with TRBJ2-1; 14 bases align to TRBD2. The V gene end was trimmed by 4 bases and the J gene end by 8 bases; junction bases not matched to a gene: 10. The CDR3 consists of 17 residues. In germline, CDR1 is WSHSY, CDR2 SAAADI. The CDR3 spells CASSVPTSGRVLDEQFF. DNA for the CDR3: TGCGCCAGCAGTGTACCGACTAGCGGGAGGGTCTTGGATGAGCAGTTCTTC.

The chain carries TRBV29-1 and TRBJ2-2, with 12 nucleotides matching TRBD1. Germline assignment: CDR1 SQVTM and CDR2 ANQGSEA. The CDR3 extends over 16 amino acids. V shed 7 bases and J 3 bases; nucleotides not matched to a gene: 9. The CDR3 loop is CSAGGQGASDTGELFF. The CDR3 DNA reads as TGCAGCGCTGGGGGACAGGGGGCCTCCGACACCGGGGAGCTGTTTTTT.

J is TRBJ1-2 and V is TRBV4-1; D is unclear. Germline-derived CDR1 and CDR2 are MGHRA and YSYEKL. Trimming took 0 bases from V and 4 from J, leaving 12 bases between them. The CDR3 runs to 15 residues. This CDR3 is CASSQDVTAIYGYTF. The DNA of the CDR3 is TGCGCCAGCAGCCAAGATGTGACGGCAATCTATGGCTACACCTTC.

This rearrangement joins TRBV6-6 to TRBJ2-2, with D maybe TRBD2 (7 bases). The CDR3 is 16 residues long. The V end lost 7 bases, the J end lost 3 bases, and 18 bases lay between the germline ends. In germline, CDR1 is MNHNY, CDR2 SVGAGI (reference sequence). CDR3 residues: CASTQARGGYTGELFF. The CDR3 bases are TGTGCCAGCACCCAAGCTAGGGGGGGATACACCGGGGAGCTGTTTTTT.

The rearrangement joins TRBV27 to TRBJ2-5, with 8 bases that match TRBD1. V lost 8 bases, J lost 4 bases, and 6 bases stayed unmatched. The V gene's germline CDR1 is MNHEY and CDR2 SMNVEV (reference sequence). This CDR3 comprises 13 residues. CDR3 in amino acids: CASSDREGETQYF. CDR3 bases: TGTGCCAGCTCGGACAGGGAAGGAGAGACCCAGTACTTC.

V and J are TRBV5-1 and TRBJ2-3, with TRBD2 as a possible D gene (5 bases). The germline CDR1 and CDR2 sequences are SGHRS and YFSETQ. There are 15 residues in the CDR3. The V end lost 0 bases, the J end lost 6 bases, and 14 bases lay between the germline ends. CDR3 DNA sequence: TGCGCCAGCAGCTTGGCCGGGCCCCCGGGGGATACGCAGTATTTT. This translates into CASSLAGPPGDTQYF.

V usage is TRBV2 and J usage is TRBJ1-6; 7 bases align to TRBD1. V lost 7 bases and J lost 7; bases outside the gene matches: 7. Germline V CDR1 and CDR2: SNHLY, FYNNEI. This CDR3 region has 14 residues. CDR3 sequence: CASNGQAGNSPLHF. For the CDR3, the DNA is TGTGCCAGCAATGGACAGGCGGGGAATTCACCCCTCCACTTT.

CDR3 residues: CASSRASKNIQYF. CDR3 DNA: TGTGCCAGCAGTAGGGCGTCCAAAAACATTCAGTACTTC. This chain links TRBV28 with TRBJ2-4; D is ambiguous. The CDR3 contains 13 residues. V gave up 5 bases and J gave up 2 bases, with 7 bases separating them. In germline, CDR1 is MDHEN, CDR2 SYDVKM. The full variable domain, in which reference TRBV28 and TRBJ2-4 provide the parts outside the CDR3, is DVKVTQSSRYLVKRTGEKVFLECVQDMDHENMFWYRQDPGLGLRLIYFSYDVKMKEKGDIPEGYSVSREKKERFSLILESASTNQTSMYLCASSRASKNIQYFGAGTRLSVL.

V is TRBV2 and J is TRBJ2-5; D may be TRBD2 (5 bases). Trimming stripped 2 bases from V and 5 bases from J, with 21 bases between. The germline V gene has CDR1 SNHLY and CDR2 FYNNEI. The CDR3 loop spans 17 amino acids. CDR3 protein: CASSERSGNFRKETQYF. In nucleotides, the CDR3 is TGTGCCAGCAGTGAAAGGAGCGGCAATTTCCGGAAGGAGACCCAGTACTTC.

As concerns this clone: One junction end does not reproduce the germline sequence, and a read error may be involved. The V call is TRBV30, the J call TRBJ2-2; a possible D gene is TRBD2 (5 bases). Germline V CDR1 and CDR2: GTSNPN, SVGIG (reference sequence). This CDR3 has 10 amino acids. The CDR3 spells CAGRTGELFF. DNA of the CDR3: TGTGCCGGGAGAACCGGGGAGCTGTTTTTT.

Concerning this clone: Other DNA sequences from this sample encode an identical CDR3 as well. The V call is TRBV5-1, the J call TRBJ2-7; 10 nucleotides line up with TRBD2. V trimming: 1 base; J trimming: 4 bases; junction bases outside the gene matches: 2. This CDR3 spans 14 amino acids. CDR1 SGHRS and CDR2 YFSETQ come from the germline V gene. CDR3 coding DNA: TGCGCCAGCAGCTTGACTAGCGGGACTTACGAGCAGTACTTC. It is translated as CASSLTSGTYEQYF.

V gene TRBV28 combines with J gene TRBJ1-5; D remains unclear. The CDR3 length is 16 residues. Germline lookup yields CDR1 MDHEN and CDR2 SYDVKM. Trimming removed 2 bases from V and 1 base from J, with 12 bases in between. CDR3 coding DNA: TGTGCCAGCAGTTTACCCCCGCTCAGGAGCAATCAGCCCCAGCATTTT. Its protein product is CASSLPPLRSNQPQHF.